This entry concerns a single TCR beta chain. Germline CDR1 is SGHDT and CDR2 is YYEEEE. The CDR3 covers 16 residues. Trimming took 4 bases from V and 8 from J; bases not matched to a gene: 10. Sequenced by immunoSEQ multiplex PCR; TCRdb stores in-frame clones only, minus some. The table has roughly 130,000 clones, approximately 85% seen once. These data come from a study of T cell responses to AZD1222 COVID-19 vaccine. V is TRBV5-6 and J is TRBJ1-4, with TRBD1 matching over 11 bases. The sequence derives from an adult in good health. The specimen was peripheral blood, collected on day 0 of AZD1222 vaccination. This chain's CDR3 is CASSKTPGTGGEKLFF. CDR3 coding DNA: TGTGCCAGCAGCAAAACTCCTGGGACAGGGGGAGAAAAACTGTTTTTT.